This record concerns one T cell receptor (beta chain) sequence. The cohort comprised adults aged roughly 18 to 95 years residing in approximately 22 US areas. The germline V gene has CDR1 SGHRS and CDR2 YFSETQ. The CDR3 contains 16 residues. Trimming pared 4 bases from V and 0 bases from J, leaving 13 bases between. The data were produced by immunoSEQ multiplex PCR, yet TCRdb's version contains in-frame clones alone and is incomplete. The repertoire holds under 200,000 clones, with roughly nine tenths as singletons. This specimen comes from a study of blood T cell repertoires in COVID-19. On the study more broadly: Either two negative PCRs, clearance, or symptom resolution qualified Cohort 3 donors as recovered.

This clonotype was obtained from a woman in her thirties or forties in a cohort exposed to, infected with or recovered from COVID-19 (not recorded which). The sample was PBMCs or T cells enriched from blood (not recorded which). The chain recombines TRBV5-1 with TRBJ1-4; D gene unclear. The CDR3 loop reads CASSPNAASTNEKLFF. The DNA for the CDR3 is TGCGCCAGCAGCCCTAACGCGGCGTCAACTAATGAAAAACTGTTTTTT.